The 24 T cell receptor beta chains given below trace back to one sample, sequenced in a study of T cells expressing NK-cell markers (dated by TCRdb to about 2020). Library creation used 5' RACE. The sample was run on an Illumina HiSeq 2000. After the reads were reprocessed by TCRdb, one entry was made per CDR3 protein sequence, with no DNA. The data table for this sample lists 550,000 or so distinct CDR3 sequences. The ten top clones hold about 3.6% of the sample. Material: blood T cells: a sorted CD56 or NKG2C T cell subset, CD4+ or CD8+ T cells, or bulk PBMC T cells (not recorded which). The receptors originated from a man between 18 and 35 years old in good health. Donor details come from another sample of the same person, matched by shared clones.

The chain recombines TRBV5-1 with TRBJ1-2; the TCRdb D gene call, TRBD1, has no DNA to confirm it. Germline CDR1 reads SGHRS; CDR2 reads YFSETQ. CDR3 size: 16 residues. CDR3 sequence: CASSLRWERGNYGYTF. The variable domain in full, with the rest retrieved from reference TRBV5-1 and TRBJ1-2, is KAGVTQTPRYLIKTRGQQVTLSCSPISGHRSVSWYQQTPGQGLQFLFEYFSETQRNKGNFPGRFSGRQFSNSRSEMNVSTLELGDSALYLCASSLRWERGNYGYTFGSGTRLTVV.

This CDR3 reads CASSFPAGRNYGYTF. The chain is built from TRBV7-9 and TRBJ1-2; TCRdb reports TRBD1, a call that lacks DNA to check it against. The CDR3 has 15 amino acids. The germline V gene has CDR1 SEHNR and CDR2 FQNEAQ (reference sequence).

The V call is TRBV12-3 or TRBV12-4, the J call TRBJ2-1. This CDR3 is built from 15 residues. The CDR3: CASSLRGFLRNEQFF.

CDR3: CASSLSPGSEQYF. The V and J genes are TRBV28 and TRBJ2-7; no DNA is available, so the TRBD1 call from TCRdb remains unchecked. The CDR3 sequence is 13 residues long. CDR1 and CDR2 (germline): MDHEN, SYDVKM.

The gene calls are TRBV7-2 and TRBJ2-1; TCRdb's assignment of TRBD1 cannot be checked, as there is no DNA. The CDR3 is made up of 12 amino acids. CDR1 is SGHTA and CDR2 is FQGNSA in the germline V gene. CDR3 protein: CASSLESGVPFF.

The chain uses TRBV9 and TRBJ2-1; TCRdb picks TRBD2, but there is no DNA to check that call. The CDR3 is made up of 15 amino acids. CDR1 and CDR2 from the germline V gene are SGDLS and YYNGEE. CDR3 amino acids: CASSVGTSGTSGQFF.

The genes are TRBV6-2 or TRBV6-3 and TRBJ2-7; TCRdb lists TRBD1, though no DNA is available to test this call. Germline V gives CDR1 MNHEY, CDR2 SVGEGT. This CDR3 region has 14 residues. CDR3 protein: CASHLGTGPYEQYF.

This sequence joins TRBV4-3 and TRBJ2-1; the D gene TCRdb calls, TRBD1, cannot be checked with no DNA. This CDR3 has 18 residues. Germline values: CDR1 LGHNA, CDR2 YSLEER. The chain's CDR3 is CASSQDFGPGARYNEQFF.

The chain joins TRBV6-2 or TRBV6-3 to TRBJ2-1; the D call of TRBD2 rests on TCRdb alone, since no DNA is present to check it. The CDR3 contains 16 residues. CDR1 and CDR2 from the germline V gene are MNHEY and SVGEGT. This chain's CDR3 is CASSNKVGRRFNEQFF.

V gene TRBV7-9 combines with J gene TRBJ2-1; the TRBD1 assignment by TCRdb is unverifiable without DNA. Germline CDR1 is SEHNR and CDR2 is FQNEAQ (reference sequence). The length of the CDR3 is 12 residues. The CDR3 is CASSQMGDTSFF.

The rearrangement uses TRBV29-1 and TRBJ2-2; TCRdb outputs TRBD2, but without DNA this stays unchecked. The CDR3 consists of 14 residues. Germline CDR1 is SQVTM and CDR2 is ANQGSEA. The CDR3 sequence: CSVKPGLGTGELFF.

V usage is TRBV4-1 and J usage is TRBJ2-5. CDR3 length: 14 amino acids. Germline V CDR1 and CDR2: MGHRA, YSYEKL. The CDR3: CASSQIVSDETQYF.

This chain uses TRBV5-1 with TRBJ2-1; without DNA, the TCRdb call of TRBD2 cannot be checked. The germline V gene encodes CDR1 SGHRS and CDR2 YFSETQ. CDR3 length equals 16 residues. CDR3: CASSSGLALDLNEQFF.

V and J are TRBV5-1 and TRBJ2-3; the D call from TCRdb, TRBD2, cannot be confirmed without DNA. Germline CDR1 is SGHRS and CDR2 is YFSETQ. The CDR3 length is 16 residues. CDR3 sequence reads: CASRPVGGAYGDTQYF.

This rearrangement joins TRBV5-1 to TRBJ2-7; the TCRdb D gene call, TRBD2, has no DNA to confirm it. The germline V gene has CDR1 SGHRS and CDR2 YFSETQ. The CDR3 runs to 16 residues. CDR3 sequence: CASSPSPDATYYEQYF.

The CDR3 is CSAGRSGIGSGELFF. The rearrangement uses TRBV29-1 and TRBJ2-2. CDR1 is SQVTM, CDR2 ANQGSEA, per germline. CDR3 length equals 15 residues.

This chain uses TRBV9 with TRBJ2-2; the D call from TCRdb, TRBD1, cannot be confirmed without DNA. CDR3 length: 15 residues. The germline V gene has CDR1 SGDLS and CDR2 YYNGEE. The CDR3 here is CASSKDRGNTGELFF.

CDR3: CASRERALLSGNTIYF. This chain joins TRBV12-3 or TRBV12-4 and TRBJ1-3. The CDR3 loop spans 16 amino acids.

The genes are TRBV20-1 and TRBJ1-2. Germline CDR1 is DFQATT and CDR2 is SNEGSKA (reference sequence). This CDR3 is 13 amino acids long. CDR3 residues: CSAQDSSAYGYTF.

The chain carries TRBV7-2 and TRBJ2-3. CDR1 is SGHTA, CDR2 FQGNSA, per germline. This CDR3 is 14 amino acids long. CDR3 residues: CASSLVKGTDTQYF.

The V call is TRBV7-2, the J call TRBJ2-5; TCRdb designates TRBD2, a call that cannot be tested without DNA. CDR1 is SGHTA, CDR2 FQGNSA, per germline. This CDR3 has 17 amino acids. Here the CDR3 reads CASSLPGVGGGQETQYF.

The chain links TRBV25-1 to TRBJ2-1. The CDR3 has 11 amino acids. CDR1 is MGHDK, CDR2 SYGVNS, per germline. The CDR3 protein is CASSEFRIQFF.

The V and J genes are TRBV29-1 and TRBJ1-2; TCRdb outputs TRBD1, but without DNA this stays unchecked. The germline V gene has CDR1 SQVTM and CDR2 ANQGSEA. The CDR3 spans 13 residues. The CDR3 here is CSVDPGQAYGYTF.

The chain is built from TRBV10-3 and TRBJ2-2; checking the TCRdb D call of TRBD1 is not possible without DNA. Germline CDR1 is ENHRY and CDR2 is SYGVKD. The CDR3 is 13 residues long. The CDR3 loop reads CGTGRGFAGELFF.